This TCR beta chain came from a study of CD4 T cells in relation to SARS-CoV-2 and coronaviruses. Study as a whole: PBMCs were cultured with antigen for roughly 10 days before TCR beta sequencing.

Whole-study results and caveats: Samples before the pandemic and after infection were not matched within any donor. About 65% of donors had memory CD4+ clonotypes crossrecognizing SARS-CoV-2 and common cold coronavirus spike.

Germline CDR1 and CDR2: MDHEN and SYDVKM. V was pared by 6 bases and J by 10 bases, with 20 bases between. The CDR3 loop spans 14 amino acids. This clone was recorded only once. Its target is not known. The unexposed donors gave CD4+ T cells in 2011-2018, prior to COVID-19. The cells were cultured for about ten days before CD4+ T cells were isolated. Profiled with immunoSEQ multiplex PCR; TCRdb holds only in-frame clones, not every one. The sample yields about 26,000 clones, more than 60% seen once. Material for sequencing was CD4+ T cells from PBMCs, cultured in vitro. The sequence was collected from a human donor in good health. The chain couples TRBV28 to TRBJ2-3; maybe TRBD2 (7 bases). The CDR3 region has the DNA TGTGCCAGCAGCCTAGGGGGTAGCGGGTACTCGCAGTATTTT. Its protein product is CASSLGGSGYSQYF.